This T cell receptor (beta chain) originates from a study of T cell repertoires in cytomegalovirus infection. MiXCR, applied by TCRdb to the reads, yields one record per CDR3 protein. The profile shows approximately 280,000 distinct CDR3 sequences, 20% to 25% of them singletons. This clonotype was counted ten times or more. As yet, its antigen is unknown. Trimming cost V 0 bases and J 5 bases; bases outside gene matches: 4. Per the germline V gene, CDR1 is MNHNS and CDR2 is SASEGT. This CDR3 spans 15 amino acids. This chain connects TRBV6-1 to TRBJ1-5; 7 bases are shared with TRBD1. Sequencing was performed on cultured PBMCs, taken from culture after CMV antigen stimulation. This receptor was taken from a human donor in good health (CMV status not recorded). Some clones in this sample may be carry-over from other donors' samples. This CDR3 is CASSEAPRGDQPQHF. DNA of the CDR3: TGTGCCAGCAGTGAAGCGCCCAGGGGGGATCAGCCCCAGCATTTT.